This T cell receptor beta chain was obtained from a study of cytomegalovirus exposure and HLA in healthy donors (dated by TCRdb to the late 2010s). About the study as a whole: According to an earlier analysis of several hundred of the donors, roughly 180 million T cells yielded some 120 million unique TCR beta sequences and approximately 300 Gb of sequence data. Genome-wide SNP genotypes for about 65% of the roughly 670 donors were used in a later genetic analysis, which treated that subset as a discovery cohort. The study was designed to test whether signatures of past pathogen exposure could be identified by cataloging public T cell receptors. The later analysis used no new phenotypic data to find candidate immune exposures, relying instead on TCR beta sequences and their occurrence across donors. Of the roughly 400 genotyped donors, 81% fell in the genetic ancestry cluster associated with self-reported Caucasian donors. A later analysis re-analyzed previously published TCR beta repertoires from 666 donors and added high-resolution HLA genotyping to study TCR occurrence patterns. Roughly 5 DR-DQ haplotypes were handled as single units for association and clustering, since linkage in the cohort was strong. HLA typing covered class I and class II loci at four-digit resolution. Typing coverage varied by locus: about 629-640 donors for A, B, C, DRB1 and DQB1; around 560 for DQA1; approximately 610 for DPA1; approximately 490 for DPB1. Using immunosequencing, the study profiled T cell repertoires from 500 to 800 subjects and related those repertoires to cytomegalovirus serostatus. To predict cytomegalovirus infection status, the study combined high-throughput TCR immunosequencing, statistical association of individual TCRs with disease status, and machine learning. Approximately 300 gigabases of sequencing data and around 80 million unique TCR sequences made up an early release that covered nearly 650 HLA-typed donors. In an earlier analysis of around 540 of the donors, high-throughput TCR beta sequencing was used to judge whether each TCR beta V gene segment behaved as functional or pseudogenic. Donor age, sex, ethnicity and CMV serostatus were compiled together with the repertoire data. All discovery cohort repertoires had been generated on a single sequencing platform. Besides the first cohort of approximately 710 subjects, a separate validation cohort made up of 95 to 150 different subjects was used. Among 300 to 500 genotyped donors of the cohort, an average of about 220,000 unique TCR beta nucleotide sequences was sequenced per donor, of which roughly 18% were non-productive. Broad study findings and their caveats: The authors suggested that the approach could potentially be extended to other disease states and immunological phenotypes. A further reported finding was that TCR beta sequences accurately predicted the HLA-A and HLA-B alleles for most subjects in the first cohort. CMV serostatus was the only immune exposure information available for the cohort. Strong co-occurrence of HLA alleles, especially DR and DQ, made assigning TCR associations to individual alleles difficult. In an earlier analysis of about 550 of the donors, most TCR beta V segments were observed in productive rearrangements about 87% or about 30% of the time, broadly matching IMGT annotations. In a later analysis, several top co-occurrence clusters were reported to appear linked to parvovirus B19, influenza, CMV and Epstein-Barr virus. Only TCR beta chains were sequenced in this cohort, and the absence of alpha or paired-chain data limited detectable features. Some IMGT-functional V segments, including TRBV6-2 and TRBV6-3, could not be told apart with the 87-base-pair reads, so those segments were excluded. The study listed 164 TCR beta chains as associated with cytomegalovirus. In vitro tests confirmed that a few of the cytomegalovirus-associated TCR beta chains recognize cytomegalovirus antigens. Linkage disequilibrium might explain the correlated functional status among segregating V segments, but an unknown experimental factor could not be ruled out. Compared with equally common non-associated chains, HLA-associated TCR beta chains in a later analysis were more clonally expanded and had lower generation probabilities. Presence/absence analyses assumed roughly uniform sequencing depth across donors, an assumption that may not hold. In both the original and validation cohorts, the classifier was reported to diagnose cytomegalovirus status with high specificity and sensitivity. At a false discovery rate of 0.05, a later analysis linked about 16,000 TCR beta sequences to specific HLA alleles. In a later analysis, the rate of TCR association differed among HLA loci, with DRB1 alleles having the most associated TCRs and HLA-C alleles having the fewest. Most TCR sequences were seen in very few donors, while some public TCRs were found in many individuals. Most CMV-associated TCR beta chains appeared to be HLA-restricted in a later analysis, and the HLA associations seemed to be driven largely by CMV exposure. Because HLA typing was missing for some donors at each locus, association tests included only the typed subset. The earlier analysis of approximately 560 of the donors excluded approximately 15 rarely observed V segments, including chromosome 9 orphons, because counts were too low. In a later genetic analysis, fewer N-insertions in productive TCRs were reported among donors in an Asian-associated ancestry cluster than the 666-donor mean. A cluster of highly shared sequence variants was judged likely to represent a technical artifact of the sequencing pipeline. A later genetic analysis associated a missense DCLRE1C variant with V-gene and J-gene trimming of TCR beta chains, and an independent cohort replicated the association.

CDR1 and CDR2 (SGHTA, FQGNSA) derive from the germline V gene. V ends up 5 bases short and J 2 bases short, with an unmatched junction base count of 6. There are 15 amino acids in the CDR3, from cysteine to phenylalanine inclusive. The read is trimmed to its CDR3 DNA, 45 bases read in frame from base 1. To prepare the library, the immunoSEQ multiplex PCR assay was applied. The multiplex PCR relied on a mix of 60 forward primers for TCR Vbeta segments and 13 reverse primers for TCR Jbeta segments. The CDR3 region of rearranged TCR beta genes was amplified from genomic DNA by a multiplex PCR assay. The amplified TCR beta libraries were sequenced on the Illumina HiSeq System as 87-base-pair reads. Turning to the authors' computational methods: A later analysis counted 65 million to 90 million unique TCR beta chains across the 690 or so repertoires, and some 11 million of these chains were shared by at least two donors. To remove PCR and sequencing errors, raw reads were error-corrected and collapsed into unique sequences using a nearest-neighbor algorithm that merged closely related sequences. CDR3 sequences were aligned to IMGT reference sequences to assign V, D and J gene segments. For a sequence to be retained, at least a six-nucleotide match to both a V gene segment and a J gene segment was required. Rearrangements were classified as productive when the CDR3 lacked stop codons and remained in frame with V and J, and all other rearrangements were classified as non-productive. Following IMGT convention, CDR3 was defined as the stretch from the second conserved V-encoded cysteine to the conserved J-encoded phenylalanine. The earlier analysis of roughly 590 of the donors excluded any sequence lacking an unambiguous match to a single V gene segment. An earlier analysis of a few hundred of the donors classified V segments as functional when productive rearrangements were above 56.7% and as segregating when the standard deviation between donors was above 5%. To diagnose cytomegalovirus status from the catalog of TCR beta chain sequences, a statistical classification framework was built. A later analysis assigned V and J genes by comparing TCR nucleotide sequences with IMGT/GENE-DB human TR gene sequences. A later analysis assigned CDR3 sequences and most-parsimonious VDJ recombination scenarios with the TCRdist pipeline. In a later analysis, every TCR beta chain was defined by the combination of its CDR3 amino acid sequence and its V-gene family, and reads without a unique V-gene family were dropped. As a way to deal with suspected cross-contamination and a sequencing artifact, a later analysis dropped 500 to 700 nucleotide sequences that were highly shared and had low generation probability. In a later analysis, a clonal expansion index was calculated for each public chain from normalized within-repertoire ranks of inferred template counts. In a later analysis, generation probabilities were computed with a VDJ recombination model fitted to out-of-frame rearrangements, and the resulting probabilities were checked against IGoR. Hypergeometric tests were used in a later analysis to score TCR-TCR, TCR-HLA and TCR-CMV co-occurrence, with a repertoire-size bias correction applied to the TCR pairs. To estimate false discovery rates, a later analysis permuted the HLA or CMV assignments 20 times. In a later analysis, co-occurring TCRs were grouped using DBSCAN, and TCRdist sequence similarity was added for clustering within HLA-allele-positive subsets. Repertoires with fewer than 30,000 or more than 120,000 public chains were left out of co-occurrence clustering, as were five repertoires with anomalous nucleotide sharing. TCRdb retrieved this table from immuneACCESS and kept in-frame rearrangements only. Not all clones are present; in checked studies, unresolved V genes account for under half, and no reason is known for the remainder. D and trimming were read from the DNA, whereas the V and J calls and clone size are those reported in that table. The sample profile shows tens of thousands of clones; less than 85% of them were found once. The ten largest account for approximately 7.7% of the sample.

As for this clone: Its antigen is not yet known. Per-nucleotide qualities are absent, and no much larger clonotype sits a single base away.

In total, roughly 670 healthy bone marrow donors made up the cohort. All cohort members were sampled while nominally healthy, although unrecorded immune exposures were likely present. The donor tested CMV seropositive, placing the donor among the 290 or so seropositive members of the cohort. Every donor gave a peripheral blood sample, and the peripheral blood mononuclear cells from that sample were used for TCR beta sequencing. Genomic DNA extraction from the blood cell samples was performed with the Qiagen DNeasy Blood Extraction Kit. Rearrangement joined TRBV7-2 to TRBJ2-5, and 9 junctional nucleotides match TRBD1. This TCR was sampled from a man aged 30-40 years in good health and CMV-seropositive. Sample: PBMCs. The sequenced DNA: TGTGCCAGCAGCAACCGACAGGGGGGGCAAGAGACCCAGTACTTC. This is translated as CASSNRQGGQETQYF.